Given below is one T cell receptor (beta chain) in context. This record belongs to a study of blood T cell repertoires in COVID-19. Looking at the study overall: Nucleic acid was either cDNA or gDNA, and it came from T cells, B-cell-depleted T cells, or PBMCs.

The CDR3 is 15 residues long. Trimming shortened V by 3 bases and J by 4 bases, and 12 bases separated the two germline ends. The germline V gene has CDR1 MGHDK and CDR2 SYGVNS. Assay: immunoSEQ multiplex PCR; the TCRdb copy retains only in-frame clones and omits some. This sample has tens of thousands of clones, with about nine tenths found just once. The chain carries TRBV25-1 and TRBJ1-4, with a tentative D call TRBD1 (6 bases). Input material: peripheral blood. The sequence was obtained from a human donor in a cohort sampled during active COVID-19. CDR3 DNA sequence: TGTGCCAGCAGTGAGACGGGACACTTTAATGAAAAACTGTTTTTT. Translated: CASSETGHFNEKLFF.